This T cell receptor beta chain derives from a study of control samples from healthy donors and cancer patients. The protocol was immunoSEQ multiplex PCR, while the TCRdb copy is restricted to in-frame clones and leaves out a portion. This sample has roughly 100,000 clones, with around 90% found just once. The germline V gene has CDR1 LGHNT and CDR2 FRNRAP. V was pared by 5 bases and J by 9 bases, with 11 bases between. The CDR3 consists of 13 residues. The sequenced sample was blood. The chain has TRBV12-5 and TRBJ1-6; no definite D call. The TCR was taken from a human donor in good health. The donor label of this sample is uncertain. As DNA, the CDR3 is TGTGCTAGTGGTACGTTGGAGGGTTCACCCCTCCACTTT. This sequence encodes CASGTLEGSPLHF.